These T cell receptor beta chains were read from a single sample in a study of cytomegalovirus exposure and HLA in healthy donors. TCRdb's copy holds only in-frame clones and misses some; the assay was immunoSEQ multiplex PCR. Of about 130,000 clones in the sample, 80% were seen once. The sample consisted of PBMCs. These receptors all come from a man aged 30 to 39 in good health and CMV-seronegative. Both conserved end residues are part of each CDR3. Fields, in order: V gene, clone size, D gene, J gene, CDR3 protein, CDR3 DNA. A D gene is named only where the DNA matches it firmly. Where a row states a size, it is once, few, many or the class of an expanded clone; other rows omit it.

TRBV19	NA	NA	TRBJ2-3	CASSQRSRGDTQYF	TGTGCCAGTAGTCAAAGGTCCCGCGGAGATACGCAGTATTTT
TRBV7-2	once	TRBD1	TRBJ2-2	CASSHWTGSTGELFF	TGTGCCAGCAGCCATTGGACAGGGAGCACCGGGGAGCTGTTTTTT
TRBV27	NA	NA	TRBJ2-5	CASSIQRETQETQYF	TGTGCCAGCAGTATCCAACGGGAGACCCAAGAGACCCAGTACTTC
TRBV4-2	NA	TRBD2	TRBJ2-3	CASSQGASGLVFPDTQYF	TGTGCCAGCAGCCAAGGAGCCTCGGGACTAGTGTTCCCAGATACGCAGTATTTT
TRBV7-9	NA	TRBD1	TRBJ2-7	CASSARDRGYEQYF	TGTGCCAGCAGCGCCCGGGACAGGGGCTACGAGCAGTACTTC
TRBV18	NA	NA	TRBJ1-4	CASSQLPRTTNEKLFF	TGTGCCAGCTCACAACTTCCACGAACAACTAATGAAAAACTGTTTTTT
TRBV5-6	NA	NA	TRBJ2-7	CASSLVSGHEQYF	TGTGCCAGCAGCTTGGTGTCAGGGCACGAGCAGTACTTC
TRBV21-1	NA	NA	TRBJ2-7	CAGWTAGGYEQYF	TGTGCCGGTTGGACAGCGGGGGGCTACGAGCAGTACTTC
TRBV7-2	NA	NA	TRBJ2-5	CASSREVVQETQYF	TGTGCCAGCAGTCGAGAGGTAGTTCAGGAGACCCAGTACTTC
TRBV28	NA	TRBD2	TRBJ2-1	CASRAGLAEHNEQFF	TGTGCCAGCAGGGCTGGACTAGCGGAGCACAATGAGCAGTTCTTC
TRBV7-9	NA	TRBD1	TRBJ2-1	CASSGDRDEQFF	TGTGCCAGCAGCGGAGACAGGGACGAGCAGTTCTTC
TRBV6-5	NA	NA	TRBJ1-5	CASSDGGVRPQHF	TGTGCCAGCAGCGATGGGGGGGTCAGGCCCCAGCATTTT
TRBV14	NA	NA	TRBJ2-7	CASSQESLGSLSYEQYF	TGTGCCAGCAGCCAAGAATCCCTGGGCTCCCTCTCCTACGAGCAGTACTTC
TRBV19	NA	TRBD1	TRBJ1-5	CASSTGGAQHF	TGTGCCAGTAGTACAGGGGGAGCCCAGCATTTT
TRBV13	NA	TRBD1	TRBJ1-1	CASSLIRQGKGEAFF	TGTGCCAGCAGCTTAATAAGACAGGGAAAGGGTGAAGCTTTCTTT
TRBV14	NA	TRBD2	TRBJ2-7	CASSQLAGETYEQYF	TGTGCCAGCAGCCAACTAGCGGGAGAGACGTACGAGCAGTACTTC
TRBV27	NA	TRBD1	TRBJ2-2	CASSKYDRVNTGELFF	TGTGCCAGCAGTAAATACGACAGGGTTAACACCGGGGAGCTGTTTTTT
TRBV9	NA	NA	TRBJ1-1	CASSVGGSGTEAFF	TGTGCCAGCAGCGTAGGGGGCTCGGGCACTGAAGCTTTCTTT
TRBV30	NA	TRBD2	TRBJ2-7	CAWSGLAVYEQYF	TGTGCCTGGAGCGGACTAGCGGTCTACGAGCAGTACTTC
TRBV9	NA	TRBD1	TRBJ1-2	CASGTGGYGYPF	TGTGCCAGCGGGACAGGGGGCTATGGCTACCCCTTC
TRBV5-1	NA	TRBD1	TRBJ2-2	CASSLGTGTGELFF	TGCGCCAGCAGCTTAGGGACAGGGACCGGGGAGCTGTTTTTT
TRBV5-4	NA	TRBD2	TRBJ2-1	CASSSPGTSANNEQFF	TGTGCCAGCAGCTCCCCCGGGACTAGCGCCAACAATGAGCAGTTCTTC
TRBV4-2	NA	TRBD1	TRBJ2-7	CASSQVGQGVYEQYF	TGTGCCAGCAGCCAAGTCGGACAGGGAGTTTACGAGCAGTACTTC
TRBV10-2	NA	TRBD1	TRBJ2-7	CASRPTGGAGEQYF	TGCGCCAGCAGACCGACAGGGGGCGCGGGCGAGCAGTACTTC
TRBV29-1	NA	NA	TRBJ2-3	CSVEGYSGTDTQYF	TGCAGCGTTGAAGGTTATTCCGGTACAGATACGCAGTATTTT
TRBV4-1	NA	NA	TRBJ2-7	CASSQDRAGGTLREYEQYF	TGCGCCAGCAGCCAAGATCGAGCAGGAGGGACTTTGAGAGAATACGAGCAGTACTTC
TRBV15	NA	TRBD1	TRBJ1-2	CATSKAGQLGGYTF	TGTGCCACCAGCAAGGCGGGACAGTTGGGTGGCTACACCTTC
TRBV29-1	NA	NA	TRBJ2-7	CSVLGGGFTSYEQYF	TGCAGCGTTTTGGGAGGGGGATTCACCAGCTACGAGCAGTACTTC
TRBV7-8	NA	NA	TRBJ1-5	CASSSVLTIGGAQHF	TGTGCCAGCAGCTCAGTCCTCACCATTGGAGGAGCCCAGCATTTT
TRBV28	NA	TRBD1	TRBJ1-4	CASSLGQGWSQKLFF	TGTGCCAGCAGTCTGGGACAGGGATGGTCCCAAAAACTGTTTTTT
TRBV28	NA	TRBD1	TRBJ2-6	CASSFPRGTGGSGANVLTF	TGTGCCAGCAGTTTTCCGAGAGGGACAGGGGGCTCTGGGGCCAACGTCCTGACTTTC
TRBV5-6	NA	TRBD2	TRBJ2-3	CASSSSGTSGRRITDTQYF	TGTGCCAGCAGTTCCTCCGGGACTAGCGGGAGAAGGATCACAGATACGCAGTATTTT
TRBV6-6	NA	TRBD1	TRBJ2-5	CASSPIRTGYGGTQYF	TGTGCCAGCAGCCCTATAAGGACAGGGTATGGTGGGACCCAGTACTTC
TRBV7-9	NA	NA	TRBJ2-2	CASSLVFAVNTGELFF	TGTGCCAGCAGCTTAGTTTTTGCAGTGAACACCGGGGAGCTGTTTTTT
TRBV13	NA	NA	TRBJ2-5	CASQDTGETQYF	TGTGCCAGTCAAGACACAGGGGAGACCCAGTACTTC
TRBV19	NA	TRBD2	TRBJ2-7	CASSTTSGYEQYF	TGTGCCAGTAGTACCACTAGCGGATACGAGCAGTACTTC
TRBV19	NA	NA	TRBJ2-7	CASSVRQGTYEQYF	TGTGCCAGTAGTGTGAGGCAGGGAACCTACGAGCAGTACTTC
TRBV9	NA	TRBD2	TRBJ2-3	CASSGTSRSTDTQYF	TGTGCCAGCAGCGGGACTAGCAGAAGCACAGATACGCAGTATTTT
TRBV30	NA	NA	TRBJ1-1	CAGTLLHTEAFF	TGTGCCGGGACACTACTTCACACTGAAGCTTTCTTT
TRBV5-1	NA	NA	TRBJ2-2	CASSLWVTGNTGELFF	TGCGCCAGCAGCTTGTGGGTGACAGGGAACACCGGGGAGCTGTTTTTT
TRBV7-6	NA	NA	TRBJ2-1	CASSPLTISSYNEQFF	TGTGCCAGCAGCCCCCTGACTATCAGCTCCTACAATGAGCAGTTCTTC
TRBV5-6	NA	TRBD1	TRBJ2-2	CASRRRGRAGELFF	TGTGCCAGCCGGCGCAGGGGGCGCGCCGGGGAGCTGTTTTTT
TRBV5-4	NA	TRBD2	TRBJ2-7	CASSLSRTSGNREQYF	TGTGCCAGCAGCCTAAGCCGGACTAGCGGGAACCGCGAGCAGTACTTC